These 21 T cell receptor beta chains were all obtained from the same sample, sequenced in a study of CD8+CD57+ T cells in acquired aplastic anemia. Before being chosen for sequencing, patients had shown CD8+CD57+ cell expansion by flow cytometry. Using genomic DNA as the template, TCR beta VDJ and CDR3 profiling was carried out. MiXCR was run by TCRdb on the reads, yielding one entry per CDR3 protein. The sample includes about 180,000 distinct CDR3 sequences, almost 50% of them seen just once. Sequencing was done on a sample of sorted CD4+, CD8+, or CD8+CD57+ T cells (not recorded which) from PBMCs. The receptors here all came from a human donor with aplastic anemia.

This clonotype was recorded at least ten times. The chain has TRBV25-1 and TRBJ2-1, with D maybe TRBD2 (7 bases). Trimming cost V 5 bases and J 11 bases, with 19 bases left between them. Germline V lookup: CDR1 MGHDK, CDR2 SYGVNS. This CDR3 is 14 amino acids long. DNA for the CDR3: TGTGCCAGCAGTTCTCTCGGGGGGCTTGGGCAGCAGTTCTTC. Encoded protein: CASSSLGGLGQQFF.

This clonotype was counted at least ten times. This chain uses TRBV7-2 with TRBJ2-1; D is perhaps TRBD2 (5 bases). The germline CDR1 and CDR2 sequences are SGHTA and FQGNSA. Trimming took off 1 base at V and 7 bases at J, with 11 bases between the two ends. The CDR3 extends over 14 amino acids. In nucleotides, the CDR3 is TGTGCCAGCAGCTTAGGGCTAGCTAGAAATGAGCAGTTCTTC. Its translation: CASSLGLARNEQFF.

Many counts were recorded for this clonotype. The chain is built from TRBV20-1 and TRBJ2-2, with 8 positions matching TRBD1. V lost 3 bases, J lost 2 bases, and 5 bases stayed unmatched. This CDR3 is 15 amino acids long. Germline V gene data show CDR1 as DFQATT and CDR2 as SNEGSKA (reference sequence). CDR3 sequence (DNA): TGCAGTGCTAGGGGGACAGGAGGTAACACCGGGGAGCTGTTTTTT. Amino acid sequence: CSARGTGGNTGELFF.

This clonotype was observed many times. The chain combines TRBV12-3 or TRBV12-4 with TRBJ1-2, with D uncertain. This CDR3 has 15 amino acids. V lost 2 bases, J lost 2 bases, and 12 bases lay in between. DNA for the CDR3: TGTGCCAGCAGTTTATCTGGGGTGAGAAACTATGGCTACACCTTC. Residues: CASSLSGVRNYGYTF.

This clonotype occurred many times. The gene calls are TRBV10-3 and TRBJ2-7; D is possibly TRBD2 (7 bases). The CDR3 loop spans 15 amino acids. From germline, CDR1 is ENHRY and CDR2 SYGVKD. V shed 6 bases and J shed 0 bases, with 15 bases lying between them. The CDR3 region is CAISNQGGGSYEQYF. The CDR3 DNA is TGTGCCATCAGCAACCAGGGAGGGGGCTCCTACGAGCAGTACTTC.

With respect to this clonotype: One end of the junction does not line up with germline, which may come from a read error. The chain combines TRBV24-1 with TRBJ2-7; 10 bases align to TRBD1. Per the germline V gene, CDR1 is KGHDR and CDR2 is SFDVKD. CDR3 size: 15 residues. This chain's CDR3 is CATSDSGTGAHEQYF. The CDR3 nucleotides are TGTGCCACCAGCGATTCCGGGACAGGGGCCCACGAGCAGTACTTC.

The V gene is TRBV2, the J gene TRBJ2-7, with TRBD1 matching 7 bases. Germline CDR1 reads SNHLY; CDR2 reads FYNNEI. The CDR3 covers 13 residues. Germline trimming cut 8 bases from V and 8 bases from J; bases unmatched to any gene: 12. The CDR3 is CASGTWTGVQQYF. The CDR3 DNA follows: TGTGCCAGCGGTACGTGGACAGGCGTACAGCAGTACTTC.

The sample holds many counts of this clonotype. The CDR3 protein is CASSHRDRGTDTQYF. For the CDR3, the DNA is TGTGCCAGCAGCCATAGGGACAGGGGTACAGATACGCAGTATTTT. The V gene is TRBV3-1, the J gene TRBJ2-3; 10 bases are a match to TRBD1. In germline, CDR1 is LGHDT, CDR2 YNNKEL (reference sequence). CDR3 size: 15 residues. V gave up 3 bases and J gave up 3 bases; unmatched junction bases: 3.

There are many counts of this clonotype. The chain recombines TRBV7-6 with TRBJ1-2, with a tentative D call TRBD1 (5 bases). Deletions cut 1 base from V and 7 bases from J, with 16 bases between. The CDR3 is 15 residues long. Germline V gives CDR1 SGHVS, CDR2 FNYEAQ. The CDR3 loop reads CASSLVAGSPGGYTF. The CDR3 DNA is TGTGCCAGCAGCTTAGTGGCAGGGAGTCCGGGTGGCTACACCTTC.

The V call is TRBV28, the J call TRBJ1-2; 10 nucleotides match TRBD1. The CDR3 consists of 15 residues. The junction had 10 bases not matched to a gene; V was cut back by 6 bases and J by 6 bases. The germline V gene encodes CDR1 MDHEN and CDR2 SYDVKM. The CDR3 DNA follows: TGTGCCAGCAGCCAAGACAAAGACAGGGGGCATGGCTACACCTTC. This gives the protein CASSQDKDRGHGYTF.

This clonotype was counted a few times. One end of the junction does not line up with germline, which may come from a read error. The V and J genes are TRBV10-3 and TRBJ2-2, with D possibly matching TRBD2 (6 bases). CDR3 length: 16 residues. Germline lookup yields CDR1 ENHRY and CDR2 SYGVKD. For the CDR3, the DNA is TGTGCCAGCAGTTATTTTCGGGGGTTAAGCCCCGGGGAGCTGTTTTTT. Residues: CASSYFRGLSPGELFF.

V usage is TRBV19 and J usage is TRBJ1-1; D ambiguous. The CDR3 runs to 12 residues. Germline V gene data show CDR1 as LNHDA and CDR2 as SQIVND (reference sequence). V lost 4 bases and J lost 11, with 14 bases in between. CDR3 protein: CASSTRGLGAFF. The CDR3, as DNA: TGTGCCAGTAGTACCCGGGGTTTGGGGGCTTTCTTT.

The chain uses TRBV9 and TRBJ1-4, with a tentative D call TRBD1 (6 bases). This CDR3 has 13 amino acids. Looked up from germline, CDR1 is SGDLS and CDR2 is YYNGEE. V was cut by 4 bases and J by 8 bases, with 12 bases left in between. As DNA, the CDR3 is TGTGCCAGCAGCCGACAGGTAGGCGAAAAACTGTTTTTT. Encoded protein: CASSRQVGEKLFF.

Note on this clonotype: A much bigger clone sits one base away, suggesting this may be a read error. The chain has TRBV14 and TRBJ1-1; D is unresolved. The CDR3 is made up of 18 amino acids. V was pared by 6 bases and J by 1 base, with 24 bases between. CDR1 SGHDN and CDR2 FVKESK come from the germline V gene. CDR3 sequence (DNA): TGTGCCAGCAGTCCCATCAGGTCGGCCACTTGGGGGAACACTGAAGCTTTCTTT. Protein product: CASSPIRSATWGNTEAFF.

This chain connects TRBV5-1 to TRBJ2-7, with 9 bases aligning to TRBD1. Trimming took 4 bases from V and 6 from J; bases not matched to a gene: 8. CDR3 length: 14 residues. Germline V gene lookup returns CDR1 SGHRS and CDR2 YFSETQ. As DNA, the CDR3 is TGCGCCAGCAGCCGGACAGGGGAGCTTAGCGAGCAGTACTTC. It encodes CASSRTGELSEQYF.

This chain uses TRBV29-1 with TRBJ1-2; weak D call: TRBD1 (6 bases). This CDR3 is built from 14 residues. CDR1 and CDR2 from the germline V gene are SQVTM and ANQGSEA. V was pared by 4 bases and J by 0 bases, with 12 bases between. The CDR3 region has the DNA TGCAGCGTTGGGCCGACAGGACCTAACTATGGCTACACCTTC. It yields the protein CSVGPTGPNYGYTF.

As to this clonotype: A much larger clone is a single base away; this may be a read error. The rearrangement joins TRBV6-1 to TRBJ2-1; TRBD1 might be the D (5 bases). The CDR3 loop spans 14 amino acids. Germline-derived CDR1 and CDR2 are MNHNS and SASEGT. The CDR3 nucleotides are TGTGCCAGCAGTGGACGCCAGGGTTGGGGTGAGCAGCTCTTC. Its protein is CASSGRQGWGEQLF.

This clonotype has a count of ten or more. The V gene is TRBV5-6, the J gene TRBJ1-2, with D maybe TRBD1 (5 bases). Trimming cost V 6 bases and J 5 bases, with 11 bases left between them. This CDR3 has 12 amino acids. Germline V gene data show CDR1 as SGHDT and CDR2 as YYEEEE. DNA of the CDR3: TGTGCCAGCACGCGGGGGGAGTATGGCTACACCTTC. This sequence encodes CASTRGEYGYTF.

This chain joins TRBV18 and TRBJ1-2; D is perhaps TRBD1 (5 bases). This CDR3 spans 14 amino acids. The V and J ends lost 1 base and 1 base respectively, with 7 bases between them. Germline CDR1 is KGHSH and CDR2 is LQKENI. The CDR3 DNA reads as TGTGCCAGCTCACCACAAGGGGATAACTATGGCTACACCTTC. Translated, it gives CASSPQGDNYGYTF.

This chain uses TRBV10-2 with TRBJ1-1, with 8 nucleotides matching TRBD1. J gave up 1 base and V 6 bases, and 7 bases lay outside the gene matches. CDR1 is WSHSY, CDR2 SAAADI, per germline. The CDR3 spans 15 residues. The CDR3 DNA reads TGCGCCAGCAGCGTCAGGGGGCCTAAGAACACTGAAGCTTTCTTT. Translating gives CASSVRGPKNTEAFF.

For the CDR3, the DNA is TGCAGTGCTAGATGGACAGAATCCTACGAGCAGTACTTC. It codes for CSARWTESYEQYF. V and J are TRBV20-1 and TRBJ2-7; possible D gene TRBD1, 6 bases. V was trimmed by 2 bases and J by 1 base, leaving 9 bases between them. CDR1 and CDR2 from the germline V gene are DFQATT and SNEGSKA (reference sequence). The CDR3 contains 13 residues.